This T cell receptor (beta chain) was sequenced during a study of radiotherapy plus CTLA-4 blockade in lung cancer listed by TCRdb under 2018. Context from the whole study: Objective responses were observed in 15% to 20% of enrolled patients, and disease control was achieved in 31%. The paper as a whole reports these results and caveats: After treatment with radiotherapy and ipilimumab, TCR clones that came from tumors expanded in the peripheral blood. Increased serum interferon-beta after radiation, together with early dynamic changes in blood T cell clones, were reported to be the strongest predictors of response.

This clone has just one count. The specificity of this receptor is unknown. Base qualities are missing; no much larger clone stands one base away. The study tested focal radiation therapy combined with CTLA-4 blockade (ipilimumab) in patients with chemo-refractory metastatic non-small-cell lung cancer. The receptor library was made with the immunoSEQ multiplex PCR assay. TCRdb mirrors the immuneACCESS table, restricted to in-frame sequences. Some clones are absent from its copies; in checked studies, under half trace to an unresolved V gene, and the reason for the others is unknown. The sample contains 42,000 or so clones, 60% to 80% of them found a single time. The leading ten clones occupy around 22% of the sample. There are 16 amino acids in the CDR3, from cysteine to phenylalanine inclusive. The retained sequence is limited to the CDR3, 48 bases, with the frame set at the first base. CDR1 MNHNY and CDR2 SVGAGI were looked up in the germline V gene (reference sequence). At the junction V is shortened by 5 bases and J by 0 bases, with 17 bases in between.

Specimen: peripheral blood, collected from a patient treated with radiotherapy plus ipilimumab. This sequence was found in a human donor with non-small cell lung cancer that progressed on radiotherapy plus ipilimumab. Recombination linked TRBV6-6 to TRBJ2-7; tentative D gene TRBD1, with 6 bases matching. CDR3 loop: CASSQTGTGGSYEQYF. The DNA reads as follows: TGTGCCAGCAGTCAAACAGGGACCGGAGGCTCCTACGAGCAGTACTTC.